This paragraph covers one T cell receptor beta chain sequence. Its antigen is still unknown. For every CD8+ T cell subset, approximately 300,000 cells were flow-sorted straight into RLT lysis buffer, and each subset was sorted in triplicate. To keep memory contaminants out, a stringent definition of naive CD8+ T cells was applied: CD45RO-CCR7+CD27+CD95-. Peripheral blood mononuclear cells were isolated from buffy coats using standard density gradient centrifugation. A FACSAria III was used to flow-sort naive CXCR3-negative and CXCR3-positive CD8+ T cells. Total RNA was extracted from sorted cells using an RNeasy Mini Kit. The data stem from a study of CXCR3-negative and CXCR3-positive naive CD8 T cells (dated by TCRdb to the late 2010s). For the study in its entirety: About 135 million TRB reads were obtained in total, roughly 1.5 +/- 0.3 million reads per library. The diversity and physicochemical repertoire analyses included about a dozen donors pooled from two independent experiments. Naive subsets from 5 or 6 donors and memory cells from 3 donors were included in the TRBV-TRBJ cluster analysis.

These reads were obtained on a NextSeq 550. The Human TCR Profiling Kit (MiLaboratory) was used to make UMI-labeled 5' RACE TRB cDNA libraries. cDNA synthesis used the entire amount of extracted RNA, and PCR amplification then used the entire amount of cDNA produced. Libraries were prepared in parallel using an identical number of PCR cycles. From the authors' description of their analysis: With a minimum of two reads required per UMI, MIGEC and MiXCR pulled out about 50,000 +/- 10,000 unique UMI-labeled TRB cDNA molecules from each library. On average, roughly 40,000 +/- 10,000 functional in-frame TRB CDR3 nucleotide clonotypes lacking stop codons were found per library. After each sample was downsampled to 5000 UMI-labeled TRB molecules, VDJtools was used to calculate diversity metrics such as normalized Shannon-Wiener and Chao1. VDJtools was used to calculate clonotype-size-weighted physicochemical properties of the central five CDR3 residues, namely interaction energy, strength, volume and Kidera factor 4. With the reads reprocessed by TCRdb, a single entry stands for each CDR3 protein sequence and no DNA is reported. These V and J calls rely on TCRdb rather than the paper's analysis. The sample table holds around 140,000 distinct CDR3 sequences. 0.41% of the sample is in the top ten clones.

Study-level results and caveats: Freshly isolated PBMCs were used for most assays because CXCR3 expression partially decreased after cryopreservation. Similar TRBV-TRBJ usage was shown by naive CXCR3-negative and CXCR3-positive cells from the same donor, whereas distinct patterns were shown by memory cells. Comparably high repertoire diversity was found in both naive subsets, whereas much lower repertoire diversity was found in memory CD8+ T cells. Compared with CXCR3-negative naive cells, CXCR3-positive naive cells had TRB CDR3s with higher hydrophobicity (lower Kidera factor 4), lower energy, and higher strength and volume indices. Because surface CD5, which has been linked to self-reactivity in mice, was comparable between naive subsets, TCR interaction strength was also inferred from TRB CDR3 physicochemical properties.

Taken from cysteine to phenylalanine, the CDR3 has 13 residues. The entry carries no DNA sequence. From a lookup of the germline V gene, CDR1 and CDR2 are SQVTM and ANQGSEA. The TCR originated in a human donor in good health. Some clones in this sample may be carry-over from other donors' samples. Sequencing input: naive CXCR3+ CD8+ T cells from blood. In light of the paper, this sample's cell subset or site label describes: CD45RO-CCR7+CD27+CD95- naive CD8+ T cells expressing CXCR3 (TNR3+). The chain is assembled from TRBV29-1 and TRBJ2-2; checking the TCRdb D call of TRBD1 is not possible without DNA. The CDR3 loop reads CSAEPGEVGELFF.